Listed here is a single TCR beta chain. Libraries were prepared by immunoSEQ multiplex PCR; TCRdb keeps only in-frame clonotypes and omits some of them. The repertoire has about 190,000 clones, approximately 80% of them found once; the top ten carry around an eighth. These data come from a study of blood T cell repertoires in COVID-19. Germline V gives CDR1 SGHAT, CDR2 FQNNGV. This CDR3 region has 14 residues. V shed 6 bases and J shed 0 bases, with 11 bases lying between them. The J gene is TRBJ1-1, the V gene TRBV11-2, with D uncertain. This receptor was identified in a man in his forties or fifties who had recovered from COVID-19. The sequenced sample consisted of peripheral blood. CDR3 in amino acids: CASSLFDLNTEAFF. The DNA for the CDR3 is TGTGCCAGCAGTTTATTTGACTTGAACACTGAAGCTTTCTTT.